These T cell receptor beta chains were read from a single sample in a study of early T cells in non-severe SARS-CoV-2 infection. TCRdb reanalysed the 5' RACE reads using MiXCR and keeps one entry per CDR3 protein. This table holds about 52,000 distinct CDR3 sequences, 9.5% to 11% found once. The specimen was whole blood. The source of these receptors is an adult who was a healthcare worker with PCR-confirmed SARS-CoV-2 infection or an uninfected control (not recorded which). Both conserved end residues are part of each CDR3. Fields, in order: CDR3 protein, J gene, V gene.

cdr3_aa: CSATTVAGGDTQYF
j_call: TRBJ2-3
v_call: TRBV20-1

cdr3_aa: CASSLTPGEKLFF
j_call: TRBJ1-4
v_call: TRBV7-3

cdr3_aa: CASSPQGGSDIQYF
j_call: TRBJ2-4
v_call: TRBV18

cdr3_aa: CASSFIGGGEQYF
j_call: TRBJ2-7
v_call: TRBV6-5

cdr3_aa: CASSLGAGMGQPQHF
j_call: TRBJ1-5
v_call: TRBV27

cdr3_aa: CASSLRDRDTQYF
j_call: TRBJ2-3
v_call: TRBV7-2

cdr3_aa: CSANLGFGTDTQYF
j_call: TRBJ2-3
v_call: TRBV29-1

cdr3_aa: CASSQDPGQVDGDEAFF
j_call: TRBJ1-1
v_call: TRBV4-3

cdr3_aa: CASSFSLGLNEKLFF
j_call: TRBJ1-4
v_call: TRBV5-1

cdr3_aa: CAISEAEDQPQHF
j_call: TRBJ1-5
v_call: TRBV10-3

cdr3_aa: CASSQDRGGVGHNEQFF
j_call: TRBJ2-1
v_call: TRBV4-3